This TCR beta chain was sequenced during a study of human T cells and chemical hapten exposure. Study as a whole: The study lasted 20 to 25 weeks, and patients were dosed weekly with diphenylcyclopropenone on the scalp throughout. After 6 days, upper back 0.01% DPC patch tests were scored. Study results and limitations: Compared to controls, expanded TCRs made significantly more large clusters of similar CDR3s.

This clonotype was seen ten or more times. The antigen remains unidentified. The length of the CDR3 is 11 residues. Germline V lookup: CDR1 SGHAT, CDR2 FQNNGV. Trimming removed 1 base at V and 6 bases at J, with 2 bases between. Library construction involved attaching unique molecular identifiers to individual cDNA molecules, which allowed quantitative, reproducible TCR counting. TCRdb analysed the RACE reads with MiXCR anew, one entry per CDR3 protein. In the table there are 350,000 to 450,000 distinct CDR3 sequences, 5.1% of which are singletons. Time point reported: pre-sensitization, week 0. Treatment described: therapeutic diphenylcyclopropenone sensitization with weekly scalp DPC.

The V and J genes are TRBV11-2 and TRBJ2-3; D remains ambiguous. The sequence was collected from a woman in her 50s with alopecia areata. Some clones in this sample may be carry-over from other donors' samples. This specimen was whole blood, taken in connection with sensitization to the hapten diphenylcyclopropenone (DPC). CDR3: CASSLVDTQYF. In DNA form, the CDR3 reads TGTGCCAGCAGCTTAGTTGATACGCAGTATTTT.